This T cell receptor (beta chain) emerged from a study of graft-versus-host responses after intestinal transplantation. About the research overall: Recipients uniformly received anti-thymocyte globulin induction, followed by tacrolimus and steroids for 3 to 4 years. Study-wide findings and caveats: GvH clones were identified in recipient marrow, with some first appearing in ileum or blood. Peak circulating GvH clone levels were associated with early post-transplant HvG declines. Within allografts, high graft-versus-host to host-versus-graft clonal ratios were seen among patients with graft-donor T cell macrochimerism.

This clone was counted a single time. Antigen specificity is unknown. The sample holds other DNA sequences that translate to the same CDR3. TCRdb keeps only in-frame clones here, not all; method: immunoSEQ multiplex PCR. This repertoire shows over 100,000 clones, roughly 95% found once; its top ten account for about 3.3%. This material consisted of unstimulated CD8+ T cells sorted from spleen or lymph node cells, taken before intestinal transplant. The clonotype originates from a human donor who received an intestinal transplant.

CDR3 sequence reads: CASSYSIGGSHNEQFF. The CDR3 nucleotides are TGTGCCAGCAGTTACTCTATTGGCGGGAGCCACAATGAGCAGTTCTTC. The chain couples TRBV6-5 to TRBJ2-1; 7 bases fit TRBD2. Per germline, CDR1 MNHEY and CDR2 SVGAGI. The CDR3 has 16 amino acids. V was pared by 0 bases and J by 5 bases, with 7 bases of the junction left unmatched.